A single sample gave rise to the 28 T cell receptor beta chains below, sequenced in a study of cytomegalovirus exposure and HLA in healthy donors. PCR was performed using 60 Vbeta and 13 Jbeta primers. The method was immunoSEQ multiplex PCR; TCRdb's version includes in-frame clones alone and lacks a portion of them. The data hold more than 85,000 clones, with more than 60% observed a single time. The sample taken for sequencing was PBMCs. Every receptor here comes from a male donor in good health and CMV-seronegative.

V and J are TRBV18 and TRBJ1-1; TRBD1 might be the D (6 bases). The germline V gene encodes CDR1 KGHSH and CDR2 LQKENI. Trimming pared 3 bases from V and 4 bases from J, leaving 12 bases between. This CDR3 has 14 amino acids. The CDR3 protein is CASSPNGGLTEAFF. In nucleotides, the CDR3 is TGTGCCAGCTCACCGAACGGGGGGCTCACTGAAGCTTTCTTT.

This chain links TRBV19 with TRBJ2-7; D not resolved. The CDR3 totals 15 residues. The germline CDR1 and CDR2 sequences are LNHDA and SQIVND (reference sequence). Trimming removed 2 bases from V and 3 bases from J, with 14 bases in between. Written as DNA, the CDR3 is TGTGCCAGTAGTATAACCCTTACTGGTGGCTACGAGCAGTACTTC. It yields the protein CASSITLTGGYEQYF.

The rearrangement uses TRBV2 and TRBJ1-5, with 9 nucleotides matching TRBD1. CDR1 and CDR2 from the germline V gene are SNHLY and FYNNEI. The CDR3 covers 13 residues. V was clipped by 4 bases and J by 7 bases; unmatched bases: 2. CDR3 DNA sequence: TGTGCCAGCAGTGGGACAGGGGAACAGCCCCAGCATTTT. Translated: CASSGTGEQPQHF.

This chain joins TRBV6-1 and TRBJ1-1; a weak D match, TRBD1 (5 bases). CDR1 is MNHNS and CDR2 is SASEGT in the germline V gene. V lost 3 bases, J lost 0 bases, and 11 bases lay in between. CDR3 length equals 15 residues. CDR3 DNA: TGTGCCAGCAGTGATAGGGCAGGGATGAACACTGAAGCTTTCTTT. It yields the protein CASSDRAGMNTEAFF.

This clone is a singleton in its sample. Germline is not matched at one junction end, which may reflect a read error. The chain's CDR3 is CAWSTVSYKQYF. Here the CDR3 DNA reads TGTGCCTGGAGTACAGTATCCTACAAGCAGTACTTC. This sequence joins TRBV30 and TRBJ2-7; D unclear. This CDR3 has 12 amino acids. Germline values: CDR1 GTSNPN, CDR2 SVGIG (reference sequence).

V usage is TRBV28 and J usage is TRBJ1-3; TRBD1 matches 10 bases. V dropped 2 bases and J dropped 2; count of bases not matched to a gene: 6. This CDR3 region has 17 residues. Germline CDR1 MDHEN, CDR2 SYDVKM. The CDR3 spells CASSLIWDRGPGNTIYF. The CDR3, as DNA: TGTGCCAGCAGTTTAATCTGGGACAGGGGCCCTGGAAACACCATATATTTT.

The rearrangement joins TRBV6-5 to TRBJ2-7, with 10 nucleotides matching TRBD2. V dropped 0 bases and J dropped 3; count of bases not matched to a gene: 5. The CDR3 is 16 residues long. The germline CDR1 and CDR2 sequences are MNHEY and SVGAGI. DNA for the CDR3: TGTGCCAGCAGTTACTCGACTCCTAGCGGGAGCTACGAGCAGTACTTC. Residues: CASSYSTPSGSYEQYF.

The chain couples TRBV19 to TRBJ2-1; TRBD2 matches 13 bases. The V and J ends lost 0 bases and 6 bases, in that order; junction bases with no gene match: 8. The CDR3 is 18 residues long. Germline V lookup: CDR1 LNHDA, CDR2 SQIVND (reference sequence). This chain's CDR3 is CASSIEFRTSGSGNEQFF. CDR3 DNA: TGTGCCAGTAGTATAGAGTTCAGGACTAGCGGGAGTGGCAATGAGCAGTTCTTC. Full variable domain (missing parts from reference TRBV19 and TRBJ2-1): DGGITQSPKYLFRKEGQNVTLSCEQNLNHDAMYWYRQDPGQGLRLIYYSQIVNDFQKGDIAEGYSVSREKKESFPLTVTSAQKNPTAFYLCASSIEFRTSGSGNEQFFGPGTRLTVL.

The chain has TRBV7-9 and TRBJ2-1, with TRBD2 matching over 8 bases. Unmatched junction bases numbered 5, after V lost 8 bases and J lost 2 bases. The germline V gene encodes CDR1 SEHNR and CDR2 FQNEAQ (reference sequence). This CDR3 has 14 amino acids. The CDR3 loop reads CASAPGLAYNEQFF. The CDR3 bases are TGTGCCAGCGCTCCGGGACTAGCCTACAATGAGCAGTTCTTC.

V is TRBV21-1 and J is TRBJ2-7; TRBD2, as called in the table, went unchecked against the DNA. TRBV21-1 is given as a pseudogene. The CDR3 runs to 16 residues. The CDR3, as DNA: TGTGCCAGCAGCAACAAACTAGCGGGAGGCTCCTACGAGCAGTACTTC. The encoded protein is CASSNKLAGGSYEQYF.

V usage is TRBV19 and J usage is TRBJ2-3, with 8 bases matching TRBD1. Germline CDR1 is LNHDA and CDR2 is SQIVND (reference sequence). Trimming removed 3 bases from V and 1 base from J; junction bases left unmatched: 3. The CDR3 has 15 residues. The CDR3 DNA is TGTGCCAGTAGTATCCGACAGGGGCGCACAGATACGCAGTATTTT. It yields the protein CASSIRQGRTDTQYF.

The CDR3 DNA reads TGCGCCAGCAGCACTGGACAGGGATCCACCGGGGAGCTGTTTTTT. As protein: CASSTGQGSTGELFF. The chain combines TRBV5-1 with TRBJ2-2, with 8 bases lining up with TRBD1. Germline V gene lookup returns CDR1 SGHRS and CDR2 YFSETQ. V was pared by 4 bases and J by 4 bases, with 6 bases of the junction left unmatched. The CDR3 contains 15 residues.

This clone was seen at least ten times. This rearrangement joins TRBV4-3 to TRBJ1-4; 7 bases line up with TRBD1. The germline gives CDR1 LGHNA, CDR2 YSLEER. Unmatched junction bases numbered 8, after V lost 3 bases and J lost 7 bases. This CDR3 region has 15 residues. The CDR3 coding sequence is TGCGCCAGCAGCCATGGAACAGGGGAGAGTGAAAAACTGTTTTTT. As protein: CASSHGTGESEKLFF.

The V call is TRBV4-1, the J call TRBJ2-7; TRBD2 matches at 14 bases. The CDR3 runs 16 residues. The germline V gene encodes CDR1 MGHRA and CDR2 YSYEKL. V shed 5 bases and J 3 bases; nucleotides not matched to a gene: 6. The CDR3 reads CASSISGTSGSYEQYF. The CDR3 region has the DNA TGCGCCAGCAGCATTTCCGGGACTAGCGGGAGCTACGAGCAGTACTTC.

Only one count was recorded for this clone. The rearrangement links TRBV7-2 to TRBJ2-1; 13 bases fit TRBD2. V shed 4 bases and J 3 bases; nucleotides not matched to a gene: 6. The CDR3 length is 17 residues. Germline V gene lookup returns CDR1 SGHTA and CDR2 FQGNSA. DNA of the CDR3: TGTGCCAGCAGCTCCGGGACTAGCGGGGCCCTCTACAATGAGCAGTTCTTC. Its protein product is CASSSGTSGALYNEQFF.

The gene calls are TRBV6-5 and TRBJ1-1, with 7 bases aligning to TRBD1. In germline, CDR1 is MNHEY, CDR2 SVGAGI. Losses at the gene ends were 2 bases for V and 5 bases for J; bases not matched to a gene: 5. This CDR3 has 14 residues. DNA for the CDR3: TGTGCCAGCAGTTACCGGACAGGTGAGACTGAAGCTTTCTTT. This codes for CASSYRTGETEAFF.

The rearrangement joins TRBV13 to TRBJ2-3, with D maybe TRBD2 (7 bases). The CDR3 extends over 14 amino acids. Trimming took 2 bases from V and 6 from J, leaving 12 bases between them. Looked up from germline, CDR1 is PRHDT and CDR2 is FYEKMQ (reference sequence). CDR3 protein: CASSLRGRVDTQYF. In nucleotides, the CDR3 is TGTGCCAGCAGCTTAAGGGGGAGGGTGGATACGCAGTATTTT.

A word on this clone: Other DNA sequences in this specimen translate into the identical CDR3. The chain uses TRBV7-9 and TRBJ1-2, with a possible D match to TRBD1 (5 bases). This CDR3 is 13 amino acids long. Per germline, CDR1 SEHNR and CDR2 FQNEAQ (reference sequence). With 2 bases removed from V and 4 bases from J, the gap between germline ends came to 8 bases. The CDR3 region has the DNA TGTGCCAGCAGCTTAATGGGGGGCTATGGCTACACCTTC. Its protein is CASSLMGGYGYTF.

The CDR3 coding sequence is TGTGCCTGGAGTGTAATCCCAGGGGGCGTAAGAAACACCATATATTTT. It encodes CAWSVIPGGVRNTIYF. V and J are TRBV30 and TRBJ1-3; TRBD1 matches 8 bases. With 0 bases clipped from V and 5 bases from J, the junction kept 9 bases outside the gene matches. CDR1 and CDR2 from the germline V gene are GTSNPN and SVGIG (reference sequence). CDR3 length equals 16 residues.

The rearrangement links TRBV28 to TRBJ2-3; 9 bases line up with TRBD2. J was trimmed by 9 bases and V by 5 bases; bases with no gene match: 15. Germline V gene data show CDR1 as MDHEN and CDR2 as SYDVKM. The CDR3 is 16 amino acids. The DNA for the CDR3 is TGTGCCAGCAGTATCGTGGGCCTCGGGACTAGCAACACGCAGTATTTT. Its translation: CASSIVGLGTSNTQYF.

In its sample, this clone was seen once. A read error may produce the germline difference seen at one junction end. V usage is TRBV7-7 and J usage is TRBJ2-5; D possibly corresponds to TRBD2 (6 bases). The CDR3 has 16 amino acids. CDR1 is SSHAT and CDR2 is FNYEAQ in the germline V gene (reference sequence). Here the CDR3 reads CASSLRRDWYEETQYF. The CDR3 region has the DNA TGTGCTAGCAGCTTAAGGCGGGATTGGTACGAAGAGACCCAGTACTTC.

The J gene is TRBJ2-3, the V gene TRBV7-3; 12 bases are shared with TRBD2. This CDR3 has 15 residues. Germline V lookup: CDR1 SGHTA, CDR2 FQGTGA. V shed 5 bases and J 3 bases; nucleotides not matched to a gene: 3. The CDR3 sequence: CASSPTSGGTDTQYF. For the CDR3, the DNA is TGTGCCAGCAGCCCAACTAGCGGGGGGACAGATACGCAGTATTTT.

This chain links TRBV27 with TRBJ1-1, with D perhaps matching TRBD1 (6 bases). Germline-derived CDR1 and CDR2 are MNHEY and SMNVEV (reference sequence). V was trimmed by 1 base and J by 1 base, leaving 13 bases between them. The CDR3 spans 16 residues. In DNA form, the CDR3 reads TGTGCCAGCAGTTTATATTTTGCAGGGGAGAACACTGAAGCTTTCTTT. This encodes CASSLYFAGENTEAFF.

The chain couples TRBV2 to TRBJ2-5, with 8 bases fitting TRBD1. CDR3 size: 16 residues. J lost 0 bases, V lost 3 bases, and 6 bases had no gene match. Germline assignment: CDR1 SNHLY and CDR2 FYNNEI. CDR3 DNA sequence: TGTGCCAGCAGTGACAGACAGGGGCAGTACCAAGAGACCCAGTACTTC. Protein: CASSDRQGQYQETQYF.

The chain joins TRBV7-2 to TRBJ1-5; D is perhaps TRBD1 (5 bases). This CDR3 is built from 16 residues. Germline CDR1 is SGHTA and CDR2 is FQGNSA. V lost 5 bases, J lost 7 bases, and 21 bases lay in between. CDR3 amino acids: CASSLQGPQIDQPQHF. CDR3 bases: TGTGCCAGCAGCCTCCAGGGCCCTCAGATCGACCAGCCCCAGCATTTT. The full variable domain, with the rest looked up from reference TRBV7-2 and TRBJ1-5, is GAGVSQSPSNKVTEKGKDVELRCDPISGHTALYWYRQSLGQGLEFLIYFQGNSAPDKSGLPSDRFSAERTGGSVSTLTIQRTQQEDSAVYLCASSLQGPQIDQPQHFGDGTRLSIL.

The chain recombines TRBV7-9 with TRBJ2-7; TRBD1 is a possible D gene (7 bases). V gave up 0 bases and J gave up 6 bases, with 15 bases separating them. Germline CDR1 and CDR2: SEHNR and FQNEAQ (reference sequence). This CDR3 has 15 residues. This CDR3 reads CASSLAGRGASEQYF. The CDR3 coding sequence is TGTGCCAGCAGCTTAGCGGGCAGGGGGGCCAGCGAGCAGTACTTC.

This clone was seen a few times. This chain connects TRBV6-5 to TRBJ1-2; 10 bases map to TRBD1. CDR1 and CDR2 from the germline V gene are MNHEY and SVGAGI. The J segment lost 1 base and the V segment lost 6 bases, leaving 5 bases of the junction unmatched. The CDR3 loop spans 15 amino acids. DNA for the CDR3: TGTGCCAGCAGCAGAGGACAGGGGGGTAACTATGGCTACACCTTC. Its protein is CASSRGQGGNYGYTF.

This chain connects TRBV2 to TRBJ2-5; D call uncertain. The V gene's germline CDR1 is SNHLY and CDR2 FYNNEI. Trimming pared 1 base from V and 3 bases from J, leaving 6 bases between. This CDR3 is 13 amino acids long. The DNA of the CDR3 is TGTGCCAGCAGTGAAGTGGCAGAAGAGACCCAGTACTTC. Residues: CASSEVAEETQYF.